These 7 T cell receptor beta chains were sequenced from one sample in a study of T cell repertoires in cytomegalovirus infection. TCRdb used MiXCR to reprocess the reads, holding one entry per CDR3 protein. The table includes approximately 160,000 distinct CDR3 sequences, approximately 17% detected once. Sample: CD8+ T cells from PBMCs. These receptors all come from a human donor in good health (CMV status not recorded). Some clones in this sample may be carry-over from other donors' samples.

The genes are TRBV7-9 and TRBJ2-7, with 8 bases fitting TRBD1. The CDR3 spans 14 residues. Germline loops: CDR1 SEHNR, CDR2 FQNEAQ (reference sequence). With 5 bases clipped from V and 2 bases from J, the junction kept 5 bases outside the gene matches. The CDR3 coding sequence is TGTGCCAGCAGCGACCGGGACAGGACCTACGAGCAGTACTTC. Translated: CASSDRDRTYEQYF. Full variable domain (outside the CDR3, taken from reference TRBV7-9 and TRBJ2-7): DTGVSQNPRHKITKRGQNVTFRCDPISEHNRLYWYRQTLGQGPEFLTYFQNEAQLEKSRLLSDRFSAERPKGSFSTLEIQRTEQGDSAMYLCASSDRDRTYEQYFGPGTRLTVT.

The chain recombines TRBV12-3 or TRBV12-4 with TRBJ1-2; possible D gene TRBD1, 5 bases. This CDR3 spans 14 amino acids. V was cut by 4 bases and J by 4 bases, with 13 bases left in between. This CDR3 is CASSSRPTGYGYTF. CDR3 nucleotides: TGTGCCAGCAGTTCCAGGCCAACAGGCTATGGCTACACCTTC.

The rearrangement joins TRBV11-2 to TRBJ2-1, with 10 positions matching TRBD2. The CDR3 sequence is 15 residues long. Germline assignment: CDR1 SGHAT and CDR2 FQNNGV. The trim removed 2 bases at V and 7 bases at J, leaving 5 bases unmatched. The CDR3 protein is CASSLKRGGWNEQFF. The CDR3 DNA reads TGTGCCAGCAGCTTAAAGCGGGGGGGTTGGAATGAGCAGTTCTTC.

The gene calls are TRBV28 and TRBJ1-5, with no clear D. This CDR3 contains 12 residues. Germline loops: CDR1 MDHEN, CDR2 SYDVKM. V was pared by 5 bases and J by 4 bases, with 6 bases between. The CDR3 nucleotides are TGTGCCAGCAGTACCATAAATCAGCCCCAGCATTTT. Amino acids: CASSTINQPQHF.

This clonotype has just a few counts. The chain uses TRBV7-9 and TRBJ2-7, with 11 bases that match TRBD2. Germline CDR1 and CDR2: SEHNR and FQNEAQ (reference sequence). This CDR3 has 15 residues. Trimming took 5 bases from V and 7 from J; bases not matched to a gene: 10. The DNA of the CDR3 is TGTGCCAGCAGCGTCCCGGGACTAGCGGTCCTGGAGCAGTACTTC. It yields the protein CASSVPGLAVLEQYF.

This clonotype came up a few times. V and J are TRBV7-2 and TRBJ2-7; D is undetermined. Germline assignment: CDR1 SGHTA and CDR2 FQGNSA. The CDR3 is made up of 12 amino acids. V was pared by 5 bases and J by 4 bases, with 9 bases between. The CDR3 region has the DNA TGTGCCAGCAGCCCGTCCAAATACGAGCAGTACTTC. Translating it yields CASSPSKYEQYF.

The rearrangement links TRBV7-2 to TRBJ2-7; D is unclear. Germline CDR1 reads SGHTA; CDR2 reads FQGNSA. The CDR3 length is 13 residues. Trimming pared 3 bases from V and 3 bases from J, leaving 9 bases between. In nucleotides, the CDR3 is TGTGCCAGCAGCTTTAGCCAGATCTACGAGCAGTACTTC. Its translation: CASSFSQIYEQYF. Full variable domain (rest looked up from reference TRBV7-2 and TRBJ2-7): GAGVSQSPSNKVTEKGKDVELRCDPISGHTALYWYRQSLGQGLEFLIYFQGNSAPDKSGLPSDRFSAERTGGSVSTLTIQRTQQEDSAVYLCASSFSQIYEQYFGPGTRLTVT.